The 5 T cell receptor beta chains below were found in one sample sequenced in a study of T cells in Graves' hyperthyroidism and ophthalmopathy. RNA transcripts were the template for amplifying TCR beta CDR3 regions. Primed by the HTBI set, a first-round RT-PCR was run on the TCR CDR3. Each CDR3 protein is one row after TCRdb ran MiXCR on the multiplex PCR reads. The sample lists more than 500,000 distinct CDR3 sequences, about 15% occurring once. The sample was blood. The origin of the receptors is a woman aged 40 to 50 with Graves' hyperthyroidism.

This clonotype has ten or more counts. This chain connects TRBV28 to TRBJ2-7; D may be TRBD1 or TRBD2 (5 bases each). The CDR3 sequence is 14 residues long. With 5 bases removed from V and 2 bases from J, the gap between germline ends came to 13 bases. Germline V gene data show CDR1 as MDHEN and CDR2 as SYDVKM. CDR3 coding DNA: TGTGCCAGCAGTCTCGATACGGGACCCTACGAGCAGTACTTC. This encodes CASSLDTGPYEQYF.

In its sample, this clonotype was seen many times. The chain uses TRBV28 and TRBJ1-2; the match to TRBD1 covers 9 bases. This CDR3 contains 15 residues. Trimming removed 6 bases from V and 6 bases from J; junction bases left unmatched: 11. In germline, CDR1 is MDHEN, CDR2 SYDVKM. The CDR3 DNA follows: TGTGCCAGCAGGACCGGGACAGGGAGTAGGGATGGCTACACCTTC. Protein sequence: CASRTGTGSRDGYTF.

V is TRBV2 and J is TRBJ2-7; tentative D call: TRBD1 (5 bases). Trimming removed 0 bases from V and 9 bases from J, with 15 bases in between. Germline values: CDR1 SNHLY, CDR2 FYNNEI. The CDR3 length is 14 residues. CDR3 loop: CASSEAGAAATQYF. The DNA for the CDR3 is TGTGCCAGCAGTGAAGCTGGGGCTGCAGCGACGCAGTACTTC.

The gene calls are TRBV4-1 and TRBJ2-1; 7 positions agree with TRBD2. This CDR3 contains 15 residues. The trim removed 2 bases at V and 7 bases at J, leaving 8 bases unmatched. In germline, CDR1 is MGHRA, CDR2 YSYEKL. The CDR3 DNA sequence: TGCGCCAGCAGCCAATTGGCGGGAGAAAGTAATGAGCAGTTCTTC. Translated, it gives CASSQLAGESNEQFF.

This clonotype was picked up many times. The rearrangement links TRBV11-2 to TRBJ2-3, with 12 bases identical to TRBD2. This CDR3 contains 16 residues. V lost 5 bases, J lost 0 bases, and 3 bases stayed unmatched. The germline V gene encodes CDR1 SGHAT and CDR2 FQNNGV. DNA of the CDR3: TGTGCCAGCAGCGCCGGACTAGCGGGGAGCACAGATACGCAGTATTTT. Residues: CASSAGLAGSTDTQYF.